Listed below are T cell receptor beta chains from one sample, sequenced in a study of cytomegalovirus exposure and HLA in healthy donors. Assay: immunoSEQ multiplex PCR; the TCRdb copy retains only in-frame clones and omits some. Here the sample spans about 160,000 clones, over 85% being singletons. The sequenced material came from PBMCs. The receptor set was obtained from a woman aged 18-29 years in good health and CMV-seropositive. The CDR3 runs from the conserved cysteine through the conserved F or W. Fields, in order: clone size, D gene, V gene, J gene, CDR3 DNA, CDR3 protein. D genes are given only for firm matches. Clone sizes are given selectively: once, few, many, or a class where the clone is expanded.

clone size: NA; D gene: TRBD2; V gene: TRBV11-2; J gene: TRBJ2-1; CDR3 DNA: TGTGCCAGCAGCTTAGAGAGGGAGCTAGCGGGATTCTACAATGAGCAGTTCTTC; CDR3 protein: CASSLERELAGFYNEQFF
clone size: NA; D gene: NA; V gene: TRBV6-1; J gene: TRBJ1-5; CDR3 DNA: TGTGCCAGCGACAGACCTAATCAGCCCCAGCATTTT; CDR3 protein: CASDRPNQPQHF
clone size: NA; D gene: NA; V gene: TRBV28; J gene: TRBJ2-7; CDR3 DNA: TGTGCCAGCAGTTTAGGGGGGTTCCTCTACGAGCAGTACTTC; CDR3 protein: CASSLGGFLYEQYF
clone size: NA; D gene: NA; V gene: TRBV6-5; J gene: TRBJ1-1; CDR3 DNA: TGTGCCAGCAGGCAGACAGGTAACACTGAAGCTTTCTTT; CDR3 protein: CASRQTGNTEAFF
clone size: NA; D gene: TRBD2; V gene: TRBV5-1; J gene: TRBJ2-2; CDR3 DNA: TGCGCCAGCAGCTGGGCGACAGAAAAGACTAGCGGGAGGGCGACCGGGGAGCTGTTTTTT; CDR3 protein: CASSWATEKTSGRATGELFF
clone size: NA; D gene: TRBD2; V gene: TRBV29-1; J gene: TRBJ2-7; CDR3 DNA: TGCAGCGTGCGGGGGAGCTCCTACGAGCAGTACTTC; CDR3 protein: CSVRGSSYEQYF
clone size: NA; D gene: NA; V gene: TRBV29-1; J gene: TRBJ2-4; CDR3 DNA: TGCAGCGTTGATAGACTAGCCAAAAACATTCAGTACTTC; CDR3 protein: CSVDRLAKNIQYF
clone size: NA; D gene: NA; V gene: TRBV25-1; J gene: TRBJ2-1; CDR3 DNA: TGTGCCAGCAGTGTTCAAAGGGGGGAGCAGTTCTTC; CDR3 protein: CASSVQRGEQFF
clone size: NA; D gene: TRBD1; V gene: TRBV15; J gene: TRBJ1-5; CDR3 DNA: TGTGCCACCAGCCTCTGGACAGGAGGCAATCAGCCCCAGCATTTT; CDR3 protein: CATSLWTGGNQPQHF
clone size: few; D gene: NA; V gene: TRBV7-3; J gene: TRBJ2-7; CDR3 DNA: TGTGCCACTCCGGCCCCGGGAAAGCAGTACTTC; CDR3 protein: CATPAPGKQYF
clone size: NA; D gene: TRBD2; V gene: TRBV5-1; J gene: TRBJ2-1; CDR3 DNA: TGCGCCAGCAGCTTGGCCCTAGCGGGAGGCCTTTACAATGAGCAGTTCTTC; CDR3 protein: CASSLALAGGLYNEQFF
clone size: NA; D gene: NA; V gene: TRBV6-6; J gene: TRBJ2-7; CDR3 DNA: TGTGCCAGCAGTTACTCGGGCCACTCAAACGAGCAGTACTTC; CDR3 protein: CASSYSGHSNEQYF
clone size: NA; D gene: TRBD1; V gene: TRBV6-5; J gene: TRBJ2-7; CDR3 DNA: TGTGCCAGCAGCTCCTCCGGGACAGGATTCTACGAGCAGTACTTC; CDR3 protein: CASSSSGTGFYEQYF
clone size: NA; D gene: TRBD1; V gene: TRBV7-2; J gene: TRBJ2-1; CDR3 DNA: TGTGCCAGCAGCCTCGGACAGGCCAACAATGAGCAGTTCTTC; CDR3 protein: CASSLGQANNEQFF
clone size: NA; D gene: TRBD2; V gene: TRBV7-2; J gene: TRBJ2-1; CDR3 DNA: TGTGCCAGCAGCCCCCCCGGACTAGCGGGGTTCTACAATGAGCAGTTCTTC; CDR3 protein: CASSPPGLAGFYNEQFF
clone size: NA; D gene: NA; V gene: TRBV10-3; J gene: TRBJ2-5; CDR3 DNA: TGTGCCATCAGTATTGGACAGACGGGAGAGACCCAGTACTTC; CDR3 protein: CAISIGQTGETQYF
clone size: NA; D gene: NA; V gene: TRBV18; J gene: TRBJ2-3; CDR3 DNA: TGTGCCAGCTCACCACGGGCCGGACTGAGCACAGATACGCAGTATTTT; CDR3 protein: CASSPRAGLSTDTQYF
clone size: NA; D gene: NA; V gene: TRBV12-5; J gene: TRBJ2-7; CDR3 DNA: TGTGCTAGTGGTTTGGTACTGTCCGTAGACTACGAGCAGTACTTC; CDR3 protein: CASGLVLSVDYEQYF
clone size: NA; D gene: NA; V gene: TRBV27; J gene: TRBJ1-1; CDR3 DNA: TGTGCCAGCAGGGCAGGACAGTTCTCTTTCTTT; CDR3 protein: CASRAGQFSFF
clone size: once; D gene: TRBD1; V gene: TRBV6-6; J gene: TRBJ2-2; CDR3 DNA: TGTGCCAGCAGTTCCCGACAGGGGGGAAGGACCGGGGAGCTGTTTTTT; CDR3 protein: CASSSRQGGRTGELFF
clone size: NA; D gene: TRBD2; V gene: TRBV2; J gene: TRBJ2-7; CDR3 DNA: TGTGCCAGCAGCGCTCGACTAGCGGGAGATTACGAGCAGTACTTC; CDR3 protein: CASSARLAGDYEQYF
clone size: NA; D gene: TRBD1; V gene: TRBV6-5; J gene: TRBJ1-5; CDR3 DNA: TGTGCCAGCAGGCGAACCGGGACAGGGCGTCAGCCCCAGCATTTT; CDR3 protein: CASRRTGTGRQPQHF
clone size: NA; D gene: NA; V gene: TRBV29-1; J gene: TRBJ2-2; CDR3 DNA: TGCAGCGTTGAACTACCCCTAAGTGCCGGGGAGCTGTTTTTT; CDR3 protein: CSVELPLSAGELFF
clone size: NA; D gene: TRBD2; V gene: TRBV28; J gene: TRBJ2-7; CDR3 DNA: TGTGCCAGCAGTCCGACTAGCGGCTCCTACGAGCAGTACTTC; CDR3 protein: CASSPTSGSYEQYF
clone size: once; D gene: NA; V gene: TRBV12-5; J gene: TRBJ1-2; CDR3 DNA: TGTGCTAGTGGTTTGCGGGCAGGGAACTATGGCTACACCTTC; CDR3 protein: CASGLRAGNYGYTF